This T cell receptor (beta chain) is from a study of PD-1 blockade in classical Hodgkin lymphoma. Turning to the study itself: Patients got intravenous nivolumab 3 mg/kg every 2 weeks. The study's findings and limits: The CD4+ diversity rise by C4D1 was clearest in complete responders. Complete responders' baseline diversity resembled that of newly diagnosed patients.

The table came from immunoSEQ multiplex PCR; TCRdb's copy has only in-frame clones and leaves some out. There are about 6,400 clones in the sample; 86% occur only once, and approximately 1.5% lies in the top ten. There are 15 residues in the CDR3. V was pared by 3 bases and J by 2 bases, with 6 bases of the junction left unmatched. Looked up from germline, CDR1 is SGHAT and CDR2 is FQNNGV. Time point defined: cycle 4 day 1 (C4D1), after five to seven weeks of nivolumab. Relapse was seen in all patients after autologous stem cell transplantation, and brentuximab vedotin exposure was variable. Out of thawed PBMCs, magnetic negative selection purified CD4+ T cells. The best responses consisted of complete response, partial response or progressive disease. As to this clone: Its antigen is not known.

The source of this sequence is a human donor with classical Hodgkin lymphoma. The rearrangement uses TRBV11-2 and TRBJ2-5, with TRBD2 matching over 7 bases. Specimen: CD4+ T cells from blood, collected before the fourth cycle of nivolumab. The CDR3 nucleotides read TGTGCCAGCAGCTTTGGACGGGGGGAACAAGAGACCCAGTACTTC. Its translation is CASSFGRGEQETQYF.